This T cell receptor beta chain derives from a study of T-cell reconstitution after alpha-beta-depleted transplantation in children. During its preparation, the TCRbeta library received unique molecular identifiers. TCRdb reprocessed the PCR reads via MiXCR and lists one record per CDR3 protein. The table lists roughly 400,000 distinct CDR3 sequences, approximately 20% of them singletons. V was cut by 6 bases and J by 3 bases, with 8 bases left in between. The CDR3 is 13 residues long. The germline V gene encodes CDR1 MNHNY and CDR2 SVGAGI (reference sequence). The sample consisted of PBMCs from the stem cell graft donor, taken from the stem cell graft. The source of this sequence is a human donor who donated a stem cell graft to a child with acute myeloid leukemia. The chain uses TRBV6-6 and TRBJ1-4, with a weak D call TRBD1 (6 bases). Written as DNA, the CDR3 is TGTGCCAGCAGAGGGGGGCCTAATGAAAAACTGTTTTTT. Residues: CASRGGPNEKLFF.